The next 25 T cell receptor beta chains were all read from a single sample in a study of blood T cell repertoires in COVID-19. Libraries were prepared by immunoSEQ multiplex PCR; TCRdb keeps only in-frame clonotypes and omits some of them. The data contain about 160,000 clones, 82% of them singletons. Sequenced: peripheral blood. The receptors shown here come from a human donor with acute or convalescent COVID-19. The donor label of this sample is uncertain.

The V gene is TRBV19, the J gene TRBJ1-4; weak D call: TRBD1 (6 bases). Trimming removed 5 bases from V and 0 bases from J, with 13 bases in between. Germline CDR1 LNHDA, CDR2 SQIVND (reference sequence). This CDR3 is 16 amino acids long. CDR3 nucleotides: TGTGCCAGTAGTCCAGGGACACATACAACTAATGAAAAACTGTTTTTT. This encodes CASSPGTHTTNEKLFF.

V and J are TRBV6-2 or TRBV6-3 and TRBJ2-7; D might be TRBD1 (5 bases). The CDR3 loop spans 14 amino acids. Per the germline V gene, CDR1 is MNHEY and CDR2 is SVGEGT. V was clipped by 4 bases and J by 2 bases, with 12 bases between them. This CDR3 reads CASSSQGIAYEQYF. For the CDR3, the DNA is TGTGCCAGCAGTTCGCAGGGTATTGCCTACGAGCAGTACTTC.

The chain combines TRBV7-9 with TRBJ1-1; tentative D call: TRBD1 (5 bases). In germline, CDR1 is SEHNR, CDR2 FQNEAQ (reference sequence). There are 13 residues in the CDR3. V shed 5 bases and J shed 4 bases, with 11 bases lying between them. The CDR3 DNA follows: TGTGCCAGCAGCCACAGCGGGGGCACTGAAGCTTTCTTT. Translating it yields CASSHSGGTEAFF.

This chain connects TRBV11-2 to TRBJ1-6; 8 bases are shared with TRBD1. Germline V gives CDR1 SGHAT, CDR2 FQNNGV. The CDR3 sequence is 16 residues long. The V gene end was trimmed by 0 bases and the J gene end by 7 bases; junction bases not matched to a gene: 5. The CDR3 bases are TGTGCCAGCAGCTTAGATCGCGGACAGGGAAATTCACCCCTCCACTTT. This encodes CASSLDRGQGNSPLHF.

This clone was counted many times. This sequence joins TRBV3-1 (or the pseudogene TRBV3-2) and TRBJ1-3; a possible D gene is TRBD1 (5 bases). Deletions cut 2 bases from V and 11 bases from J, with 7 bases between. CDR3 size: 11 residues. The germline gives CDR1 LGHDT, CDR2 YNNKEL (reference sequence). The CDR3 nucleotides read TGTGCCAGCAGCCAATTCAGGGCCATATATTTT. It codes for CASSQFRAIYF.

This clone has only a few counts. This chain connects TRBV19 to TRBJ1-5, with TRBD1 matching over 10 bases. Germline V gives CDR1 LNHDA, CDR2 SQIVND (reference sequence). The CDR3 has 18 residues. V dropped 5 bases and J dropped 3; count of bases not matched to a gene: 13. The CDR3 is CASSATPGQGRNNQPQHF. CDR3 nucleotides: TGTGCCAGTAGTGCTACCCCGGGACAGGGGAGGAACAATCAGCCCCAGCATTTT.

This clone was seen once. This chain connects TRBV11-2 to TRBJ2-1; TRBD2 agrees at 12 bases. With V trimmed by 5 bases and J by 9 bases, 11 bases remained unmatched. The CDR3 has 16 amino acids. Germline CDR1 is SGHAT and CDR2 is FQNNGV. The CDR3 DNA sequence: TGTGCCAGCAGCGGAGGGACTAGCGGGCCCCGGGGTGAGCAGTTCTTC. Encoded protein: CASSGGTSGPRGEQFF. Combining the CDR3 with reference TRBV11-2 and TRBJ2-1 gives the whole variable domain EAGVAQSPRYKIIEKRQSVAFWCNPISGHATLYWYQQILGQGPKLLIQFQNNGVVDDSQLPKDRFSAERLKGVDSTLKIQPAKLEDSAVYLCASSGGTSGPRGEQFFGPGTRLTVL.

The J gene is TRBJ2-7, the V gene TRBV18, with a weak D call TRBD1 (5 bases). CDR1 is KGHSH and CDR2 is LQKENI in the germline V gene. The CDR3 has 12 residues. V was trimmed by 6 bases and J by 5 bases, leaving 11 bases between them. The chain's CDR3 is CASSPNRNEQYF. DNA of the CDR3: TGTGCCAGCTCTCCCAACAGGAACGAGCAGTACTTC.

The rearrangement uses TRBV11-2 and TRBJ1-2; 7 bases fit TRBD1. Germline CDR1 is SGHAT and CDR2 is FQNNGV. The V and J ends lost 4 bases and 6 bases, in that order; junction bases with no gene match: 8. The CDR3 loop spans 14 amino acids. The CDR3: CASSSNRGMDGYTF. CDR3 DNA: TGTGCCAGCAGCTCAAACAGGGGTATGGATGGCTACACCTTC.

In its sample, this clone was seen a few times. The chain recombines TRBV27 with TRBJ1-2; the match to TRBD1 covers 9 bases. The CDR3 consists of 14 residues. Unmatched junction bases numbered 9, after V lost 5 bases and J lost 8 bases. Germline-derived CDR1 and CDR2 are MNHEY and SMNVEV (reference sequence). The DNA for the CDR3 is TGTGCCAGCAGTCCCGGACAGGGGAGGAGAGGCTACACCTTC. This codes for CASSPGQGRRGYTF.

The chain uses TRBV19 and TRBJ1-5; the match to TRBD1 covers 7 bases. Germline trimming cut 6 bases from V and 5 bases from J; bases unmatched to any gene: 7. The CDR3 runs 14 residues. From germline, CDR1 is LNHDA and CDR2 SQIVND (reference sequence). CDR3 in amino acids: CASRRRQGDQPQHF. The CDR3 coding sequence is TGTGCCAGTAGGAGGAGACAGGGTGATCAGCCCCAGCATTTT.

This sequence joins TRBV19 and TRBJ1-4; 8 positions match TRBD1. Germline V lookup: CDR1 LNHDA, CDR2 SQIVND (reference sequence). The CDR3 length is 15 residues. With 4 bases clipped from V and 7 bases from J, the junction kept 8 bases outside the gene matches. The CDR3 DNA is TGTGCCAGTAGTACCACAGGGGGTGTGATTGAAAAACTGTTTTTT. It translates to CASSTTGGVIEKLFF.

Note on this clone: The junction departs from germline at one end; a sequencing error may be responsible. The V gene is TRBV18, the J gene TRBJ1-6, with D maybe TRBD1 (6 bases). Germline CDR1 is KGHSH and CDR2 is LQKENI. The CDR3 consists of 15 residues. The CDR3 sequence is CASSPDRPLNSPLHF. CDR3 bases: TGTGCCAGCTCGCCCGACAGGCCCCTTAATTCTCCCCTCCACTTT.

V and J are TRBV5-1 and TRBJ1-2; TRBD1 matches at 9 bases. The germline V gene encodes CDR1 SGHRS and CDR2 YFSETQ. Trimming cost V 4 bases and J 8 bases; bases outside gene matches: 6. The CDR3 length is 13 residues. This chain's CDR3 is CASSAQGAEGYTF. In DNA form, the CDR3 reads TGCGCCAGCAGCGCACAGGGGGCTGAGGGCTACACCTTC.

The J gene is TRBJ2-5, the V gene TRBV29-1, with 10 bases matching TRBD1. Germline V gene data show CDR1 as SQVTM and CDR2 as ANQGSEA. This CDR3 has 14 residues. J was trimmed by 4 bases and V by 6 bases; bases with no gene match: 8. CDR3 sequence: CSVRRTGGGETQYF. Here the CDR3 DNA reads TGCAGCGTCCGCCGGACAGGGGGAGGAGAGACCCAGTACTTC.

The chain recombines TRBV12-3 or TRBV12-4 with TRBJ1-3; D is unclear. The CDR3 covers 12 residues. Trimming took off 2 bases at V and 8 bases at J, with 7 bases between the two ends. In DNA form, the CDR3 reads TGTGCCAGCAGTTTATACGGGGACACCATATATTTT. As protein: CASSLYGDTIYF.

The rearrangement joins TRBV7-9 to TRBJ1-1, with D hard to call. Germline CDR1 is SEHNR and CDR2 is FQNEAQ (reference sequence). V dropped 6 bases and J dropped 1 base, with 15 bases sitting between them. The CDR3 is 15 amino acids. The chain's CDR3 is CASSPQATRNTEAFF. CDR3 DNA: TGTGCCAGCAGTCCCCAGGCAACCAGGAACACTGAAGCTTTCTTT.

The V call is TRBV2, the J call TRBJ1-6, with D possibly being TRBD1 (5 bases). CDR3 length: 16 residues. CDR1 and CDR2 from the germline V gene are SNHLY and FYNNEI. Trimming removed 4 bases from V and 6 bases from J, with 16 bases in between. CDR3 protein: CASSVVGGGGNSPLHF. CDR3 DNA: TGTGCCAGCAGTGTGGTAGGCGGCGGGGGTAATTCACCCCTCCACTTT.

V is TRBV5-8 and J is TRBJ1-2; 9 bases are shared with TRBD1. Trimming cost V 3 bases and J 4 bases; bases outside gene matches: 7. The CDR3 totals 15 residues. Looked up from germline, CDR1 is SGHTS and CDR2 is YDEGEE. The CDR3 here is CASSWGQGDAYGYTF. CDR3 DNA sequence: TGTGCCAGCAGCTGGGGACAGGGAGACGCCTATGGCTACACCTTC.

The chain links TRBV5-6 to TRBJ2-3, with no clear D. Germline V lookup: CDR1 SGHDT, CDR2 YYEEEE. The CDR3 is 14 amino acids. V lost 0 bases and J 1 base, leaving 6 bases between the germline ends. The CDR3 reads CASSLVVGTDTQYF. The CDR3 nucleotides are TGTGCCAGCAGCTTGGTTGTCGGCACAGATACGCAGTATTTT.

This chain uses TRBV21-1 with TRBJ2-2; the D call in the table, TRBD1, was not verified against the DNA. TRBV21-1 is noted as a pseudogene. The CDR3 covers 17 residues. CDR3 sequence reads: CASNFLNRDNNTGELFF. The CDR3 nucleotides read TGTGCCAGCAACTTCCTCAATCGGGACAACAACACCGGGGAGCTGTTTTTT.

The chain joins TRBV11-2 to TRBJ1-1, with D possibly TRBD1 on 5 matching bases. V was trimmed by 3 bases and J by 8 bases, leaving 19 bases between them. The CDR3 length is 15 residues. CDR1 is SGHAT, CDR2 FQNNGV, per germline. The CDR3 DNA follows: TGTGCCAGCAGCTTCACGACGGAGGGGAGCTTGGAAGCTTTCTTT. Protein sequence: CASSFTTEGSLEAFF.

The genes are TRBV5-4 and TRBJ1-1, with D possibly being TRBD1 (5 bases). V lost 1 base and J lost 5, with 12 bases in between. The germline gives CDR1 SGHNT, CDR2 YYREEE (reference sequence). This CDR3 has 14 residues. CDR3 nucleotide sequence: TGTGCCAGCAGCTTGCGGGACTCAGGGACTGAAGCTTTCTTT. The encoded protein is CASSLRDSGTEAFF.

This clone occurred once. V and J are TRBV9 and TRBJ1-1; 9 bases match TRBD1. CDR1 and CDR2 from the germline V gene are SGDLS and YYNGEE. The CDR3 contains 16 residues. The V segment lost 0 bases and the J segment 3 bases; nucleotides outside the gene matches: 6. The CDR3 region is CASSVGTGQGHTEAFF. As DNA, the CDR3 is TGTGCCAGCAGCGTAGGTACGGGACAGGGTCACACTGAAGCTTTCTTT.

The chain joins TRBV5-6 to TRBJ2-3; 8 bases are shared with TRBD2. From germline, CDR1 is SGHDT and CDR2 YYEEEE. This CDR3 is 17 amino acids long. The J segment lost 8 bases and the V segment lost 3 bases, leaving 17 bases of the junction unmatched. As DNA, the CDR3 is TGTGCCAGCAGCTCTGAGACGACTAGCGTGGGCCGATTTACGCAGTATTTT. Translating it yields CASSSETTSVGRFTQYF.